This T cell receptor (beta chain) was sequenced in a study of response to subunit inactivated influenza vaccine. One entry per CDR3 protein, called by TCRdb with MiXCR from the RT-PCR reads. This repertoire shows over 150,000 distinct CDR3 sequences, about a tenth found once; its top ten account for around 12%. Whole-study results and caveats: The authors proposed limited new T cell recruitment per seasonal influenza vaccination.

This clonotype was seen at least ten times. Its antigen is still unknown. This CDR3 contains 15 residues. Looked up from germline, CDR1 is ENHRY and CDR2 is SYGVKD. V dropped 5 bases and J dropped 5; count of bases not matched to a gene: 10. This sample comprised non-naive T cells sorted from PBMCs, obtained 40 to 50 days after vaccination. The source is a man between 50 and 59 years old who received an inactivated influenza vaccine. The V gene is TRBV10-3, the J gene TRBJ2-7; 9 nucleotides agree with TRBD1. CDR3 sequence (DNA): TGTGCCATCAGTAAACCGGGACAGGGCGTACACGAGCAGTACTTC. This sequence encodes CAISKPGQGVHEQYF.